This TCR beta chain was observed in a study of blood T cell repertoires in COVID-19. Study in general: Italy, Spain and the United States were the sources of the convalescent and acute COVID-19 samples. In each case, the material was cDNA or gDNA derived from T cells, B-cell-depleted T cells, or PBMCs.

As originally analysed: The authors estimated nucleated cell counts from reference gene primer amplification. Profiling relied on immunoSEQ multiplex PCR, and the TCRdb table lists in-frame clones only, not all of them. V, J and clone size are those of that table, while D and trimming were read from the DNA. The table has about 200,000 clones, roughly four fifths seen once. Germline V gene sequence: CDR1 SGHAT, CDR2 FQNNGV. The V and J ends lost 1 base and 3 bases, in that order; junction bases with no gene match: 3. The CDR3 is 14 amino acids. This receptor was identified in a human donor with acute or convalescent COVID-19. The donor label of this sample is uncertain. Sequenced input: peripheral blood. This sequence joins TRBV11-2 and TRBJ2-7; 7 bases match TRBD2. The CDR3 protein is CASSLGGGYYEQYF. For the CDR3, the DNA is TGTGCCAGCAGCTTAGGGGGAGGGTACTACGAGCAGTACTTC.